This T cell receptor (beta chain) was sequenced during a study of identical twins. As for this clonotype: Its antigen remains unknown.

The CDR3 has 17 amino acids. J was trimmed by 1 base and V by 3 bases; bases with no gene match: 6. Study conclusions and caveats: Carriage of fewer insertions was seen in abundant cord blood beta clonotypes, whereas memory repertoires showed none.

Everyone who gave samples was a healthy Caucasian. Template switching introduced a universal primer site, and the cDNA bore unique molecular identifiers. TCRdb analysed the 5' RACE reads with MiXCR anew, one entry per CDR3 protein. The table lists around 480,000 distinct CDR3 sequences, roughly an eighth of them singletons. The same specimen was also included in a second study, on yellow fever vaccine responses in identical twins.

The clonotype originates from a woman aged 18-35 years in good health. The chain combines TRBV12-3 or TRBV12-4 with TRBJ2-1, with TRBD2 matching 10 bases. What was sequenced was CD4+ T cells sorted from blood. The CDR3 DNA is TGTGCCAGCAGTTTCGGGACTAGCGCCTTTTCCTACAATGAGCAGTTCTTC. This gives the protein CASSFGTSAFSYNEQFF.